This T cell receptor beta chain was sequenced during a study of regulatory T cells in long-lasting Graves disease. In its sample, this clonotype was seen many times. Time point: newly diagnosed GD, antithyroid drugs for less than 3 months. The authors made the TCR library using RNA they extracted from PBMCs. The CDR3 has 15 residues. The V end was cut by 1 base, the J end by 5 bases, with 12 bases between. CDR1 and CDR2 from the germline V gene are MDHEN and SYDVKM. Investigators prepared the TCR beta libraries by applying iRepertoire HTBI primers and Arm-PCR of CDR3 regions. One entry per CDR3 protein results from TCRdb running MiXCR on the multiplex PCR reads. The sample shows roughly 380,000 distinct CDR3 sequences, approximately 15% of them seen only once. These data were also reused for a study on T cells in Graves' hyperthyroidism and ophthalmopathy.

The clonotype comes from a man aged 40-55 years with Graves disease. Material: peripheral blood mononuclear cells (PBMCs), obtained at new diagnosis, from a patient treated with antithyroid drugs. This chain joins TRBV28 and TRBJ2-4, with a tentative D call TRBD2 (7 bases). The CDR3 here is CASSLLGEGENIQYF. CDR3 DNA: TGTGCCAGCAGTTTATTGGGGGAGGGGGAAAACATTCAGTACTTC.